The next 15 T cell receptor beta chains were all read from a single sample in a study of T cells in Graves' hyperthyroidism and ophthalmopathy. The TCR beta CDR3 regions underwent amplification using RNA transcripts as the source. When the TCR CDR3 underwent first-round RT-PCR, the HTBI primer set was used. One entry per CDR3 protein, called by TCRdb with MiXCR from the multiplex PCR reads. The table lists about 760,000 distinct CDR3 sequences, 35% of them singletons. Sequences were obtained from blood. The receptors were sampled from a woman in her 40s with Graves' hyperthyroidism.

This clonotype was observed a handful of times. The V and J genes are TRBV6-2 or TRBV6-3 and TRBJ2-7; D might be TRBD2 (5 bases). There are 14 residues in the CDR3. Trimming stripped 2 bases from V and 4 bases from J, with 12 bases between. Germline V gives CDR1 MNHEY, CDR2 SVGEGT. CDR3: CASSYPEPGYEQYF. CDR3 bases: TGTGCCAGCAGTTACCCTGAGCCGGGGTACGAGCAGTACTTC.

The rearrangement links TRBV20-1 to TRBJ2-3, with D unclear. Per germline, CDR1 DFQATT and CDR2 SNEGSKA (reference sequence). V was clipped by 6 bases and J by 4 bases, with 11 bases between them. The CDR3 sequence is 12 residues long. CDR3 bases: TGCAGTGCGCAAGTGGGCGCAGATACGCAGTATTTT. Amino acids: CSAQVGADTQYF.

There are a few counts of this clonotype. At one end, the junction sequence differs from germline, possibly due to a read error. The J gene is TRBJ1-2, the V gene TRBV4-3; D remains ambiguous. The germline gives CDR1 LGHNA, CDR2 YSLEER. This CDR3 has 15 amino acids. This CDR3 reads CASSQGEGANYGYAF. DNA of the CDR3: TGCGCCAGCAGCCAAGGGGAGGGAGCTAACTATGGCTACGCCTTC.

This clonotype has only one observation. Being one base from a much bigger clone, this may be a read error. The DNA of the CDR3 is TGTGCCAGCAGCCGCGACACAAACTACGAGCAGTACTTC. Translation: CASSRDTNYEQYF. This sequence joins TRBV7-8 and TRBJ2-7, with D hard to call. CDR3 length: 13 residues. Germline V gene data show CDR1 as SGHVS and CDR2 as FQNEAQ. V was shortened by 5 bases and J by 3 bases, with 11 bases between the two germline ends.

This clonotype was observed a few times. V gene TRBV15 combines with J gene TRBJ2-3, with D possibly being TRBD1 (6 bases). Germline-derived CDR1 and CDR2 are LNHNV and YYDKDF (reference sequence). The CDR3 has 17 residues. V lost 3 bases and J 2 bases, leaving 18 bases between the germline ends. This chain's CDR3 is CATSSSQGLAPTDTQYF. CDR3 DNA: TGTGCCACCAGCAGTTCCCAGGGGCTCGCCCCCACAGATACGCAGTATTTT.

Comments on this clonotype: This could be a read error, since a much larger clone is one nucleotide away. V and J are TRBV10-3 and TRBJ2-5; D gene ambiguous. The germline V and J ends were trimmed by 3 bases and 5 bases, with 7 bases remaining between them. The CDR3 covers 12 residues. CDR1 is ENHRY, CDR2 SYGVKD, per germline. The chain's CDR3 is CAISDGRETQYF. For the CDR3, the DNA is TGTGCCATCAGTGACGGTAGGGAGACCCAGTACTTC.

This clonotype has only one observation. The rearrangement joins TRBV28 to TRBJ2-7; TRBD1 matches 11 bases. Germline trimming cut 4 bases from V and 5 bases from J; bases unmatched to any gene: 4. Germline CDR1 MDHEN, CDR2 SYDVKM. The CDR3 is 14 residues long. DNA for the CDR3: TGTGCCAGCAGTTCTTGGGACAGGGGGAACGAGCAGTACTTC. Its translation is CASSSWDRGNEQYF.

With regard to this clonotype: A read error is possible here, since a much larger clone lies one base away. This chain links TRBV5-4 with TRBJ1-2, with a possible D match to TRBD1 (6 bases). The germline V and J ends were trimmed by 4 bases and 5 bases, with 12 bases remaining between them. Per the germline V gene, CDR1 is SGHNT and CDR2 is YYREEE (reference sequence). The CDR3 covers 13 residues. The CDR3 nucleotides are TGTGCCAGCAGCCGGACAGCTCGATATGGCTACACCTTC. Protein product: CASSRTARYGYTF.

This clonotype has a single count. Given a much more abundant clone one base away, this may be a read error. The chain uses TRBV29-1 and TRBJ2-7; D not resolved. Germline V CDR1 and CDR2: SQVTM, ANQGSEA. The CDR3 spans 13 residues. CDR3 region: CSVAKRSSYEQCF. CDR3 bases: TGCAGCGTTGCTAAAAGGAGCTCCTACGAGCAGTGCTTC.

This chain connects TRBV13 to TRBJ1-1; no firm D call. The V and J ends lost 4 bases and 4 bases respectively, with 13 bases between them. The CDR3 covers 14 residues. Germline lookup yields CDR1 PRHDT and CDR2 FYEKMQ (reference sequence). The CDR3 DNA is TGTGCCAGCAGCTCAGCGGAGACGGGCACTGAAGCTTTCTTT. This gives the protein CASSSAETGTEAFF.

The chain uses TRBV25-1 and TRBJ2-5; D is ambiguous. In germline, CDR1 is MGHDK, CDR2 SYGVNS. The germline V and J ends were trimmed by 6 bases and 1 base, with 9 bases remaining between them. The CDR3 has 13 residues. CDR3 loop: CASSALGQETQYF. The CDR3 nucleotides are TGTGCCAGCAGCGCCTTGGGCCAAGAGACCCAGTACTTC.

The chain links TRBV12-5 to TRBJ2-6, with a possible D match to TRBD2 (5 bases). Per germline, CDR1 LGHNT and CDR2 FRNRAP. The CDR3 spans 17 residues. V lost 5 bases to trimming and J lost 1 base, with 15 bases between them. The CDR3, as DNA: TGTGCTAGTGGTCGCTTCCCCCGGGAATCTGGGGCCAACGTCCTGACTTTC. Protein: CASGRFPRESGANVLTF.

This clonotype was detected many times. CDR3 protein: CARSPGRNYEQYF. The CDR3 nucleotides read TGTGCCAGATCACCGGGCAGAAACTACGAGCAGTACTTC. The rearrangement links TRBV10-3 to TRBJ2-7; D gene uncertain. Germline V lookup: CDR1 ENHRY, CDR2 SYGVKD. Trimming stripped 10 bases from V and 3 bases from J, with 16 bases between. The CDR3 covers 13 residues.

The genes are TRBV2 and TRBJ2-5, with TRBD2 matching 15 bases. V dropped 6 bases and J dropped 2; count of bases not matched to a gene: 7. The CDR3 is 17 residues long. Germline values: CDR1 SNHLY, CDR2 FYNNEI. The CDR3 region is CASRTPGLAGGQETQYF. The CDR3 DNA sequence: TGTGCCAGCAGAACACCGGGACTAGCGGGGGGACAAGAGACCCAGTACTTC.

For this clonotype: At one end, the junction sequence differs from germline, possibly due to a read error. This sequence joins TRBV7-2 and TRBJ2-2; 8 positions match TRBD1. Germline lookup yields CDR1 SGHTA and CDR2 FQGNSA. The CDR3 has 16 amino acids. CDR3 amino acids: CASSKRQGSNTGEPFF. As DNA, the CDR3 is TGCGCCAGCAGCAAGCGACAGGGGAGTAATACCGGGGAGCCGTTTTTT.